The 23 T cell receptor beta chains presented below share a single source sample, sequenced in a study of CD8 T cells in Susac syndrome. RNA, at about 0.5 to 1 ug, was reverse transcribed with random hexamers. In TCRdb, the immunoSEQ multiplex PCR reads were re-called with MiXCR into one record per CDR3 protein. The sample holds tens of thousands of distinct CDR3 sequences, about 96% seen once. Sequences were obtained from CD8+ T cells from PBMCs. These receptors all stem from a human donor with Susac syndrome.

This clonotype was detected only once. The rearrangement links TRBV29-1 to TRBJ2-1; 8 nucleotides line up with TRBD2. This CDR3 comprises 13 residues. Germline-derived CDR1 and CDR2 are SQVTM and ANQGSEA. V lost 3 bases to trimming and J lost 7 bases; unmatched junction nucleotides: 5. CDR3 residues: CSVEAGGRNEQFF. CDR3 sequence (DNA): TGCAGCGTTGAGGCGGGAGGAAGGAATGAGCAGTTCTTC.

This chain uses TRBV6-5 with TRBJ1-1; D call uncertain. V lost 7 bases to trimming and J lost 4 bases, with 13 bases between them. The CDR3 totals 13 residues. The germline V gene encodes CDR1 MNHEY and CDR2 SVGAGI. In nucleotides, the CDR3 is TGTGCCAGCACAGCCGGCTGGGGCACTGAAGCTTTCTTT. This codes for CASTAGWGTEAFF.

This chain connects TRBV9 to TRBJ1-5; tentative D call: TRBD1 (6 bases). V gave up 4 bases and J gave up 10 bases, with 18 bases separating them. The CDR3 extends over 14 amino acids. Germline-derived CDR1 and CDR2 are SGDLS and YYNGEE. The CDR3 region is CASSLGGGPEPQHF. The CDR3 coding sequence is TGTGCCAGCAGCCTCGGGGGGGGCCCCGAACCCCAGCATTTT.

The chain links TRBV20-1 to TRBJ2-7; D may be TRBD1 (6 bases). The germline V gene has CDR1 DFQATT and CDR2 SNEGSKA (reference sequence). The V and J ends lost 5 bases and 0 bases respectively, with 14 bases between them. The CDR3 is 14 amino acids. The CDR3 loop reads CSAGGVGYSYEQYF. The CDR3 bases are TGCAGTGCTGGGGGCGTTGGATACTCCTACGAGCAGTACTTC.

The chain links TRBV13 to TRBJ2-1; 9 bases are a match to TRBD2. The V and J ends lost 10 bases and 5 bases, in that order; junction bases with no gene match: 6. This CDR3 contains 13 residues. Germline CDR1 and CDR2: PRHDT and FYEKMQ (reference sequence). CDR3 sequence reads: CATLAGYHNEQFF. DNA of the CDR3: TGTGCCACCCTAGCGGGATACCACAATGAGCAGTTCTTC. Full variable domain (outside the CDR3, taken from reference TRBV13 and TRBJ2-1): AAGVIQSPRHLIKEKRETATLKCYPIPRHDTVYWYQQGPGQDPQFLISFYEKMQSDKGSIPDRFSAQQFSDYHSELNMSSLELGDSALYFCATLAGYHNEQFFGPGTRLTVL.

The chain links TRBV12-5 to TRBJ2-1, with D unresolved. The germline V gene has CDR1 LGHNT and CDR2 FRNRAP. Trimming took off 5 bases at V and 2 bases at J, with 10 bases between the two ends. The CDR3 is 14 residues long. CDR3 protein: CASGAGPAYNEQFF. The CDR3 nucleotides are TGTGCTAGTGGTGCCGGGCCTGCCTACAATGAGCAGTTCTTC. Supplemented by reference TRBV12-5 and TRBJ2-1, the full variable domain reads DARVTQTPRHKVTEMGQEVTMRCQPILGHNTVFWYRQTMMQGLELLAYFRNRAPLDDSGMPKDRFSAEMPDATLATLKIQPSEPRDSAVYFCASGAGPAYNEQFFGPGTRLTVL.

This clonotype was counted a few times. The DNA of the CDR3 is TGTGCCAGCAGAGCGGGAGAGACCCAGTACTTC. It yields the protein CASRAGETQYF. The chain carries TRBV5-6 and TRBJ2-5, with D tentatively TRBD2 (6 bases). Between the trimmed V and J ends, which lost 5 bases and 4 bases, there was a span of 6 bases. In germline, CDR1 is SGHDT, CDR2 YYEEEE. This CDR3 has 11 residues.

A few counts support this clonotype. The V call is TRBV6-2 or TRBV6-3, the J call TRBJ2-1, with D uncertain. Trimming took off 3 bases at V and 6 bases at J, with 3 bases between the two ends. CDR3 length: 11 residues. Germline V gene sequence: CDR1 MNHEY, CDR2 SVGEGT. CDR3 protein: CASSYPNEQFF. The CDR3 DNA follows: TGTGCCAGCAGTTATCCCAATGAGCAGTTCTTC.

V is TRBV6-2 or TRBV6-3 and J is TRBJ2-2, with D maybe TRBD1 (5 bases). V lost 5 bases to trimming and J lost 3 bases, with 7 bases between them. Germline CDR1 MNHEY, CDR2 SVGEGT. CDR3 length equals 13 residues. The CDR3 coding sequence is TGTGCCAGCAGTAGCAGGGACACCGGGGAGCTGTTTTTT. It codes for CASSSRDTGELFF.

For the CDR3, the DNA is TGCAGTGGATCGACAGGGGATGAGGGCTACACCTTC. Translated: CSGSTGDEGYTF. V is TRBV20-1 and J is TRBJ1-2; 8 bases agree with TRBD1. Germline lookup yields CDR1 DFQATT and CDR2 SNEGSKA (reference sequence). This CDR3 is 12 amino acids long. Germline trimming cut 7 bases from V and 8 bases from J; bases unmatched to any gene: 9.

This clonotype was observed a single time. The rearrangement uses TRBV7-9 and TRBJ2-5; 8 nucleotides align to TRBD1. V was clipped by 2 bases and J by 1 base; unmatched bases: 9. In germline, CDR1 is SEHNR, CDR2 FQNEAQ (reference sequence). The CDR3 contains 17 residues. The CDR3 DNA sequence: TGTGCCAGCAGCTTACCTCGGACAGGGAGGCCCCAAGAGACCCAGTACTTC. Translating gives CASSLPRTGRPQETQYF.

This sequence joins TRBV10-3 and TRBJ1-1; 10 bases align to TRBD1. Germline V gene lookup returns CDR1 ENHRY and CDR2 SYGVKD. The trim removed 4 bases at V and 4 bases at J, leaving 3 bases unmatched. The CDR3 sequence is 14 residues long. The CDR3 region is CAISGTGGVTEAFF. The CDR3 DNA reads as TGTGCCATCAGTGGGACAGGGGGGGTCACTGAAGCTTTCTTT.

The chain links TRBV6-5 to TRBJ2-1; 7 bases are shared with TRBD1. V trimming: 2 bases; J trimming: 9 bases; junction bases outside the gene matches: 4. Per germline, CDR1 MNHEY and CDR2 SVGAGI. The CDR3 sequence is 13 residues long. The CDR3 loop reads CASSYGTEIEQFF. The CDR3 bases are TGTGCCAGCAGTTACGGGACAGAGATTGAGCAGTTCTTC.

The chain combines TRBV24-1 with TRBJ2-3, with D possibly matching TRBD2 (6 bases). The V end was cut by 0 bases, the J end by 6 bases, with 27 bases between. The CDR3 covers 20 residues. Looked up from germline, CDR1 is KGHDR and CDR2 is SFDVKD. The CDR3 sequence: CATSDLAGRRGASSPDTQYF. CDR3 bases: TGTGCCACCAGTGATTTGGCGGGAAGACGGGGCGCTTCCTCTCCCGATACGCAGTATTTT.

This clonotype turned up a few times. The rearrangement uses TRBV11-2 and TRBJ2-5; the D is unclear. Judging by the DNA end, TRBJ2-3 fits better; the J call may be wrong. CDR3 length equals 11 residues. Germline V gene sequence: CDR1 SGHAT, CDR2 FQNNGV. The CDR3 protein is CASSLGGTQYF. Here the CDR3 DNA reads TGTGCCAGCAGCTTAGGGGGTACGCAGTATTTT.

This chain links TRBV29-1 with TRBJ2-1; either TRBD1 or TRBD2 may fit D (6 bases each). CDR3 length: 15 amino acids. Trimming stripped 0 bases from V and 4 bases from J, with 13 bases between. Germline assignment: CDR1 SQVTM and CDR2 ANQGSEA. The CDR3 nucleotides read TGCAGCGTTGAAGATCTAGGAGGGACATACAATGAGCAGTTCTTC. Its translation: CSVEDLGGTYNEQFF.

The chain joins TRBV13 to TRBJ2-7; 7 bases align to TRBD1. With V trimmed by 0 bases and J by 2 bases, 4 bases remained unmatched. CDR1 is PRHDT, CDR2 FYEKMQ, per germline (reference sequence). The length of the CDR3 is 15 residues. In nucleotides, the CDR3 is TGTGCCAGCAGCTTAGGACAGGGGTCAGCCTACGAGCAGTACTTC. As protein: CASSLGQGSAYEQYF.

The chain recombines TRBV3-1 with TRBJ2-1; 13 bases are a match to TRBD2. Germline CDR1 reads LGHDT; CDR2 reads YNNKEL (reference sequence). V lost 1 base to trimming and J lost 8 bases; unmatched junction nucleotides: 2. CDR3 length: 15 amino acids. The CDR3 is CASSQVLAGGDEQFF. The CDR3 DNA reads TGTGCCAGCAGCCAAGTACTAGCGGGGGGGGATGAGCAGTTCTTC.

The CDR3 bases are TGTGCCAGCAGCAACCCGGGACAGGGGGCGTCTGGGGCCAACGTCCTGACTTTC. This codes for CASSNPGQGASGANVLTF. V is TRBV7-9 and J is TRBJ2-6, with TRBD1 identical over 12 bases. Looked up from germline, CDR1 is SEHNR and CDR2 is FQNEAQ (reference sequence). The CDR3 consists of 18 residues. With V trimmed by 5 bases and J by 1 base, 6 bases remained unmatched.

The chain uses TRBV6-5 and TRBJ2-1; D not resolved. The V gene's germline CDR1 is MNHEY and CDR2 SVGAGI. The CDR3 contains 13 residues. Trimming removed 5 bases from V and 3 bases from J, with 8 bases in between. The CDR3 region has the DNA TGTGCCAGCAGTCCCGACAACTACAATGAGCAGTTCTTC. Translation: CASSPDNYNEQFF.

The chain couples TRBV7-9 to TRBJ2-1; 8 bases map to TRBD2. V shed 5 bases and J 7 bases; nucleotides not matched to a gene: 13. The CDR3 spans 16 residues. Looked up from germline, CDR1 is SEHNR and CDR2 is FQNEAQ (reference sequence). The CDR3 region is CASSPPGGRAENEQFF. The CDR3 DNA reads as TGTGCCAGCAGCCCCCCGGGGGGGAGGGCCGAAAATGAGCAGTTCTTC.

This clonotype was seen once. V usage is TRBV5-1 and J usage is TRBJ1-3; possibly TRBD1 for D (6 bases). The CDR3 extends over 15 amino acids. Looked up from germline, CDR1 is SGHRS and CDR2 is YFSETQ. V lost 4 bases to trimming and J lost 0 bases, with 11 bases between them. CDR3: CASSNDRLSGNTIYF. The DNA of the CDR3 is TGCGCCAGCAGCAATGACAGGCTCTCTGGAAACACCATATATTTT. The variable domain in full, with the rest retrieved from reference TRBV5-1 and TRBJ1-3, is KAGVTQTPRYLIKTRGQQVTLSCSPISGHRSVSWYQQTPGQGLQFLFEYFSETQRNKGNFPGRFSGRQFSNSRSEMNVSTLELGDSALYLCASSNDRLSGNTIYFGEGSWLTVV.

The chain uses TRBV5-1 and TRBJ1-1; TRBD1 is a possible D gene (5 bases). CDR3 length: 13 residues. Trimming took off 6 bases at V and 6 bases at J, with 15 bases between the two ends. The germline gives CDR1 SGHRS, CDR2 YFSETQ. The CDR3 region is CASKFSPGAEAFF. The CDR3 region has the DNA TGCGCCAGCAAATTCAGTCCGGGGGCTGAAGCTTTCTTT.